These 10 T cell receptor beta chains were sequenced from one sample in a study of blood T cell repertoires in COVID-19. Sequencing was performed with immunoSEQ multiplex PCR; in TCRdb, only in-frame clones are kept and a portion is missing. This table has roughly 200,000 clones, 75% to 85% appearing once. Sample: peripheral blood. These receptors were collected from a middle-aged woman with COVID-19, enrolled during active disease.

This clone has more than one count but fewer than ten. The chain joins TRBV11-2 to TRBJ2-3; TRBD2 agrees at 12 bases. The germline V gene has CDR1 SGHAT and CDR2 FQNNGV. Germline trimming cut 2 bases from V and 0 bases from J; bases unmatched to any gene: 9. The CDR3 sequence is 19 residues long. DNA for the CDR3: TGTGCCAGCAGCTTATTTAGACTAGCGGGAGAATTGAGCACAGATACGCAGTATTTT. This sequence encodes CASSLFRLAGELSTDTQYF.

A remark on this clone: At one end the junction does not follow the germline gene, possibly because of a read error. The chain uses TRBV11-2 and TRBJ2-5, with 9 positions matching TRBD1. This CDR3 spans 15 amino acids. Germline-derived CDR1 and CDR2 are SGHAT and FQNNGV. The CDR3 DNA reads TGTGCCAGCAGCCTAGACGGGACAGGGAGGGGGACCCAGTACTTC. It encodes CASSLDGTGRGTQYF. Filled out from reference TRBV11-2 and TRBJ2-5, the complete variable domain reads EAGVAQSPRYKIIEKRQSVAFWCNPISGHATLYWYQQILGQGPKLLIQFQNNGVVDDSQLPKDRFSAERLKGVDSTLKIQPAKLEDSAVYLCASSLDGTGRGTQYFGPGTRLLVL.

This chain uses TRBV2 with TRBJ1-2, with TRBD1 matching over 11 bases. The trim removed 7 bases at V and 6 bases at J, leaving 4 bases unmatched. The CDR3 is made up of 13 amino acids. Germline-derived CDR1 and CDR2 are SNHLY and FYNNEI. The CDR3 DNA follows: TGTGCCAGCAAACGGGACAGGGGGGATGGCTACACCTTC. The encoded protein is CASKRDRGDGYTF.

The V and J genes are TRBV7-9 and TRBJ1-3, with TRBD1 matching 8 bases. The junction had 1 base not matched to a gene; V was cut back by 4 bases and J by 2 bases. The CDR3 covers 14 residues. Germline V gives CDR1 SEHNR, CDR2 FQNEAQ (reference sequence). The CDR3 bases are TGTGCCAGCAGCTCGACAGGGGCTGGAAACACCATATATTTT. This codes for CASSSTGAGNTIYF.

V gene TRBV13 combines with J gene TRBJ2-3; TRBD2 aligns across 7 bases. V was pared by 2 bases and J by 6 bases, with 2 bases of the junction left unmatched. There are 13 residues in the CDR3. Germline V gene sequence: CDR1 PRHDT, CDR2 FYEKMQ (reference sequence). The CDR3: CASSLMRGDTQYF. For the CDR3, the DNA is TGTGCCAGCAGCTTAATGCGGGGGGATACGCAGTATTTT.

This clone was detected a few times. V gene TRBV12-3 or TRBV12-4 combines with J gene TRBJ2-7; maybe TRBD2 (5 bases). The CDR3 loop spans 12 amino acids. V dropped 3 bases and J dropped 4 bases, with 7 bases sitting between them. The CDR3 DNA is TGTGCCAGCAGTTTCCAGCGGTACGAGCAGTACTTC. Protein product: CASSFQRYEQYF.

V is TRBV11-2 and J is TRBJ2-4; a weak D match, TRBD1 (6 bases). Trimming removed 0 bases at V and 0 bases at J, with 15 bases between. The CDR3 covers 18 residues. The V gene's germline CDR1 is SGHAT and CDR2 FQNNGV. CDR3 loop: CASSLEPRGPLAKNIQYF. The CDR3 DNA reads TGTGCCAGCAGCTTAGAGCCCAGGGGACCCCTAGCCAAAAACATTCAGTACTTC.

The chain has TRBV7-9 and TRBJ1-4, with D unresolved. Between the trimmed V and J ends, which lost 0 bases and 8 bases, there was a span of 4 bases. The germline V gene encodes CDR1 SEHNR and CDR2 FQNEAQ (reference sequence). The CDR3 loop spans 12 amino acids. This CDR3 reads CASSLAEEKLFF. The CDR3 DNA follows: TGTGCCAGCAGCTTAGCGGAGGAAAAACTGTTTTTT.

This chain connects TRBV9 to TRBJ1-2, with 10 nucleotides matching TRBD1. J was trimmed by 4 bases and V by 6 bases; bases with no gene match: 6. In germline, CDR1 is SGDLS, CDR2 YYNGEE. The CDR3 loop spans 14 amino acids. CDR3 amino acids: CASTRDRGSYGYTF. Here the CDR3 DNA reads TGTGCCAGCACCCGGGACAGGGGAAGCTATGGCTACACCTTC.

The V and J genes are TRBV4-1 and TRBJ2-7; D may be TRBD1 (6 bases). Looked up from germline, CDR1 is MGHRA and CDR2 is YSYEKL. This CDR3 spans 17 amino acids. The germline V and J ends were trimmed by 1 base and 0 bases, with 16 bases remaining between them. The CDR3 region has the DNA TGCGCCAGCAGCCAAGTAGGCTGGACAGACTACTCCTACGAGCAGTACTTC. Protein: CASSQVGWTDYSYEQYF.